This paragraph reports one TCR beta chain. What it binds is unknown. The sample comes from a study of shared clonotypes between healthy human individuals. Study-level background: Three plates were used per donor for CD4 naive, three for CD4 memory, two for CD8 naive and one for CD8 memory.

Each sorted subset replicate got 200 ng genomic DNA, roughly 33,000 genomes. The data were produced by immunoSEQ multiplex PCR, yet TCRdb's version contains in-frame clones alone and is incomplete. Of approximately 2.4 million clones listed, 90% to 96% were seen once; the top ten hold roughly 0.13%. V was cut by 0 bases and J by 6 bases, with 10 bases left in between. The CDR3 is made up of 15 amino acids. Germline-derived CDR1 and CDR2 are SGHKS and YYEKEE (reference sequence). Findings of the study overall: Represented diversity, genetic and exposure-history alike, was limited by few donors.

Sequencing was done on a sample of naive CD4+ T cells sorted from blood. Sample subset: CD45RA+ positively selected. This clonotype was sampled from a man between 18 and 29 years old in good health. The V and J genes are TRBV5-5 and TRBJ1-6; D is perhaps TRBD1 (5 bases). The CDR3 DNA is TGTGCCAGCAGCTTGGCCCCGGGGACTAATTCACCCCTCCACTTT. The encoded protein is CASSLAPGTNSPLHF.